Presented here are 30 T cell receptor beta chains from one specimen sequenced in a study of CD8 T cells in Susac syndrome. Random hexamers primed reverse transcription of roughly 0.45 to 1 ug RNA. TCRdb ran MiXCR on the immunoSEQ multiplex PCR reads and lists one entry per CDR3 protein. Here the sample spans under 350,000 distinct CDR3 sequences, under 95% being singletons. Sequenced material: CD4+ T cells from PBMCs. The origin of the receptors is a human donor with multiple sclerosis.

This clonotype appeared a single time. The V call is TRBV24-1, the J call TRBJ2-3, with D maybe TRBD2 (6 bases). The CDR3 loop spans 14 amino acids. Trimming removed 5 bases from V and 1 base from J, with 9 bases in between. From germline, CDR1 is KGHDR and CDR2 SFDVKD. Written as DNA, the CDR3 is TGTGCCACCAGTGGGGCGGGACGCACAGATACGCAGTATTTT. Translation gives CATSGAGRTDTQYF.

The CDR3 DNA is TGTGCCAGCAGTTTAGGGGGGCCGCGGGCTGAAGCTTTCTTT. Its translation is CASSLGGPRAEAFF. The chain employs TRBV12-3 or TRBV12-4 and TRBJ1-1; a weak D match, TRBD1 (6 bases). With 1 base removed from V and 6 bases from J, the gap between germline ends came to 12 bases. CDR3 length: 14 residues.

The V gene is TRBV5-1, the J gene TRBJ2-1; D possibly uses TRBD1 or TRBD2 (6 bases each). CDR1 is SGHRS and CDR2 is YFSETQ in the germline V gene. The CDR3 length is 17 residues. V lost 5 bases and J 2 bases, leaving 20 bases between the germline ends. The CDR3 bases are TGCGCCAGCAGTCCCACGACTAGGGGGGTCCCCTACAATGAGCAGTTCTTC. Its protein product is CASSPTTRGVPYNEQFF.

The chain carries TRBV12-3 or TRBV12-4 and TRBJ2-7, with TRBD1 matching over 8 bases. This CDR3 is 15 amino acids long. The V segment lost 6 bases and the J segment 5 bases; nucleotides outside the gene matches: 12. This chain's CDR3 is CASRTSRGQIHEQYF. The CDR3 bases are TGTGCCAGCAGAACCAGCAGGGGGCAAATTCACGAGCAGTACTTC.

This sequence joins TRBV20-1 and TRBJ2-5; D is possibly TRBD2 (6 bases). Germline values: CDR1 DFQATT, CDR2 SNEGSKA (reference sequence). The CDR3 totals 13 residues. Trimming took off 3 bases at V and 5 bases at J, with 13 bases between the two ends. CDR3 in amino acids: CSASRGMGETQYF. As DNA, the CDR3 is TGCAGTGCTAGCCGCGGGATGGGGGAGACCCAGTACTTC.

V usage is TRBV3-1 and J usage is TRBJ1-1; D gene uncertain. The CDR3 totals 13 residues. Trimming shortened V by 4 bases and J by 8 bases, and 14 bases separated the two germline ends. The germline V gene encodes CDR1 LGHDT and CDR2 YNNKEL (reference sequence). This chain's CDR3 is CASSPSRSAEAFF. CDR3 coding DNA: TGTGCCAGCAGCCCCAGTCGGTCCGCCGAAGCTTTCTTT. The variable domain in full, completed from reference TRBV3-1 and TRBJ1-1, reads DTAVSQTPKYLVTQMGNDKSIKCEQNLGHDTMYWYKQDSKKFLKIMFSYNNKELIINETVPNRFSPKSPDKAHLNLHINSLELGDSAVYFCASSPSRSAEAFFGQGTRLTVV.

This rearrangement joins TRBV4-1 to TRBJ2-7; D is uncertain. This CDR3 is 15 amino acids long. Germline V gives CDR1 MGHRA, CDR2 YSYEKL. V lost 0 bases and J lost 2, with 11 bases in between. CDR3 sequence: CASSQDLPYPYEQYF. For the CDR3, the DNA is TGCGCCAGCAGCCAAGATTTGCCCTATCCCTACGAGCAGTACTTC.

The rearrangement uses TRBV30 and TRBJ2-7; 7 positions match TRBD1. This CDR3 is 12 amino acids long. The V and J ends lost 1 base and 3 bases, in that order; junction bases with no gene match: 0. CDR1 is GTSNPN, CDR2 SVGIG, per germline (reference sequence). In DNA, the CDR3 is TGTGCCTGGAGTGACAGGGGCTACGAGCAGTACTTC. It codes for CAWSDRGYEQYF.

The chain couples TRBV7-7 to TRBJ2-6, with TRBD2 as a possible D gene (6 bases). Germline assignment: CDR1 SSHAT and CDR2 FNYEAQ (reference sequence). The CDR3 runs 15 residues. The CDR3 DNA is TGTGCTAGCCCCCGGGAGAGCTCTGGGGCCAACGTCCTGACTTTC. It yields the protein CASPRESSGANVLTF.

The chain uses TRBV19 and TRBJ2-7; possibly TRBD1 or TRBD2 for D (5 bases each). The V end was cut by 2 bases, the J end by 4 bases, with 9 bases between. CDR1 is LNHDA and CDR2 is SQIVND in the germline V gene (reference sequence). The CDR3 covers 13 residues. The CDR3 protein is CASSIRGPYEQYF. CDR3 nucleotide sequence: TGTGCCAGTAGTATACGGGGACCTTACGAGCAGTACTTC.

The gene calls are TRBV7-3 and TRBJ2-7; 13 positions agree with TRBD2. The CDR3 covers 14 residues. J lost 11 bases, V lost 5 bases, and 9 bases had no gene match. Germline loops: CDR1 SGHTA, CDR2 FQGTGA. CDR3 region: CASSQGTSGALKYF. CDR3 nucleotides: TGTGCCAGCAGCCAGGGGACTAGCGGGGCGCTGAAGTACTTC. The full variable domain, its missing parts supplied by reference TRBV7-3 and TRBJ2-7, is GAGVSQTPSNKVTEKGKYVELRCDPISGHTALYWYRQSLGQGPEFLIYFQGTGAADDSGLPNDRFFAVRPEGSVSTLKIQRTERGDSAVYLCASSQGTSGALKYFGPGTRLTVT.

The chain combines TRBV6-5 with TRBJ2-5; tentatively, D is TRBD1 (5 bases). V gave up 0 bases and J gave up 4 bases, with 9 bases separating them. The CDR3 sequence is 14 residues long. Germline V gives CDR1 MNHEY, CDR2 SVGAGI. The CDR3: CASSYSPGLETQYF. For the CDR3, the DNA is TGTGCCAGCAGTTACTCTCCAGGGTTAGAGACCCAGTACTTC.

The chain joins TRBV7-2 to TRBJ2-3, with 13 positions matching TRBD2. Germline CDR1 and CDR2: SGHTA and FQGNSA. The CDR3 covers 15 residues. V was pared by 2 bases and J by 6 bases, with 2 bases of the junction left unmatched. The CDR3 reads CASSLRTSGSDTQYF. CDR3 nucleotides: TGTGCCAGCAGCTTAAGGACTAGCGGGAGTGATACGCAGTATTTT. The complete variable domain, with remaining parts taken from reference TRBV7-2 and TRBJ2-3, reads GAGVSQSPSNKVTEKGKDVELRCDPISGHTALYWYRQSLGQGLEFLIYFQGNSAPDKSGLPSDRFSAERTGGSVSTLTIQRTQQEDSAVYLCASSLRTSGSDTQYFGPGTRLTVL.

The chain has TRBV5-4 and TRBJ1-1; possible D gene TRBD1, 5 bases. The CDR3 extends over 15 amino acids. The germline CDR1 and CDR2 sequences are SGHNT and YYREEE (reference sequence). V lost 4 bases and J lost 0, with 13 bases in between. CDR3 in DNA: TGTGCCAGCAGCCGGTCCATGGGGGTGAACACTGAAGCTTTCTTT. It encodes CASSRSMGVNTEAFF.

The CDR3 region is CASSPDLAGLTDTQYF. For the CDR3, the DNA is TGCGCCAGCAGCCCAGACCTAGCGGGTCTCACAGATACGCAGTATTTT. The J gene is TRBJ2-3, the V gene TRBV5-1, with TRBD2 matching over 8 bases. The CDR3 runs to 16 residues. Germline assignment: CDR1 SGHRS and CDR2 YFSETQ. The V and J ends lost 4 bases and 2 bases, in that order; junction bases with no gene match: 9.

The chain is built from TRBV19 and TRBJ2-1; 9 positions match TRBD2. The ends lost 4 bases at V and 8 bases at J; junction bases unmatched: 3. CDR3 length: 13 residues. Per the germline V gene, CDR1 is LNHDA and CDR2 is SQIVND (reference sequence). The CDR3 DNA reads as TGTGCCAGTAGTAAGCGGGGGGCCTATGAGCAGTTCTTC. This translates into CASSKRGAYEQFF.

The genes are TRBV6-4 and TRBJ2-1; TRBD2 matches 7 bases. The V gene end was trimmed by 2 bases and the J gene end by 15 bases; junction bases not matched to a gene: 13. The germline V gene encodes CDR1 MRHNA and CDR2 SNTAGT. The CDR3 contains 14 residues. This CDR3 is CASSDELSSGSLFF. CDR3 DNA sequence: TGTGCCAGCAGTGACGAATTGAGTAGCGGGTCTCTGTTCTTC.

The chain recombines TRBV6-5 with TRBJ2-1; possible D gene TRBD2, 5 bases. The CDR3 totals 15 residues. V shed 7 bases and J shed 0 bases, with 13 bases lying between them. CDR1 is MNHEY, CDR2 SVGAGI, per germline. The DNA for the CDR3 is TGTGCCAGCACCGACTATAGGAGCTCCTACAATGAGCAGTTCTTC. This codes for CASTDYRSSYNEQFF.

The gene calls are TRBV10-1 and TRBJ2-5; D uncertain. The germline V gene has CDR1 WNHNN and CDR2 SYGVQD (reference sequence). V shed 1 base and J shed 5 bases, with 23 bases lying between them. The CDR3 spans 18 residues. The CDR3 region is CASSELVRCRPLRETQYF. In DNA, the CDR3 is TGCGCCAGCAGTGAGTTGGTAAGGTGCAGGCCCCTGCGGGAGACCCAGTACTTC.

The CDR3 DNA is TGTGCCAGCAGCTTAGTGGGGGACAGGGGAAATTCACCCCTCCACTTT. The encoded protein is CASSLVGDRGNSPLHF. The chain is built from TRBV7-2 and TRBJ1-6; 10 positions match TRBD1. This CDR3 contains 16 residues. Germline V gives CDR1 SGHTA, CDR2 FQGNSA. Losses at the gene ends were 1 base for V and 7 bases for J; bases not matched to a gene: 4.

The chain employs TRBV3-1 and TRBJ1-1; 11 positions match TRBD1. The germline CDR1 and CDR2 sequences are LGHDT and YNNKEL (reference sequence). Trimming took 2 bases from V and 11 from J; bases not matched to a gene: 7. The CDR3 spans 14 residues. CDR3 residues: CASSQTDRGRGAFF. The CDR3 DNA sequence: TGTGCCAGCAGCCAAACGGACAGGGGGCGCGGGGCTTTCTTT. Full variable domain (rest looked up from reference TRBV3-1 and TRBJ1-1): DTAVSQTPKYLVTQMGNDKSIKCEQNLGHDTMYWYKQDSKKFLKIMFSYNNKELIINETVPNRFSPKSPDKAHLNLHINSLELGDSAVYFCASSQTDRGRGAFFGQGTRLTVV.

This clonotype was picked up a small number of times. The chain couples TRBV5-1 to TRBJ2-7; D call uncertain. The ends were cut back, 2 bases at V and 5 bases at J, with 17 bases in the middle. Looked up from germline, CDR1 is SGHRS and CDR2 is YFSETQ. This CDR3 is built from 15 residues. The CDR3 loop reads CASSLPTGNTDEQYF. The CDR3 region has the DNA TGCGCCAGCAGCTTACCCACGGGCAACACCGACGAGCAGTACTTC. Full variable domain (missing parts from reference TRBV5-1 and TRBJ2-7): KAGVTQTPRYLIKTRGQQVTLSCSPISGHRSVSWYQQTPGQGLQFLFEYFSETQRNKGNFPGRFSGRQFSNSRSEMNVSTLELGDSALYLCASSLPTGNTDEQYFGPGTRLTVT.

The V call is TRBV3-1, the J call TRBJ1-2; TRBD1 aligns across 10 bases. The CDR3 extends over 15 amino acids. With 3 bases clipped from V and 3 bases from J, the junction kept 4 bases outside the gene matches. Germline V lookup: CDR1 LGHDT, CDR2 YNNKEL (reference sequence). Here the CDR3 reads CASSHWDRGDYGYTF. The DNA for the CDR3 is TGTGCCAGCAGCCACTGGGACAGGGGCGACTATGGCTACACCTTC.

The genes are TRBV5-1 and TRBJ2-5; D is perhaps TRBD2 (5 bases). The germline V and J ends were trimmed by 0 bases and 5 bases, with 8 bases remaining between them. In germline, CDR1 is SGHRS, CDR2 YFSETQ. This CDR3 region has 13 residues. CDR3 sequence (DNA): TGCGCCAGCAGCTTGGAACTAGTCGAGACCCAGTACTTC. It encodes CASSLELVETQYF.

V usage is TRBV27 and J usage is TRBJ2-7; D is ambiguous. The CDR3 is made up of 14 amino acids. Looked up from germline, CDR1 is MNHEY and CDR2 is SMNVEV (reference sequence). Trimming stripped 3 bases from V and 3 bases from J, with 12 bases between. CDR3 nucleotide sequence: TGTGCCAGCAGTTTCCTAGGGTACAACTACGAGCAGTACTTC. Protein sequence: CASSFLGYNYEQYF.

The CDR3 protein is CASSFTDSSPLHF. The CDR3 region has the DNA TGTGCCAGTAGTTTCACCGATAGTTCACCCCTCCACTTT. This chain connects TRBV19 to TRBJ1-6; D is undetermined. Germline assignment: CDR1 LNHDA and CDR2 SQIVND (reference sequence). CDR3 size: 13 residues. The V gene lost 5 bases and the J gene lost 9 bases, with 11 bases spanning the gap.

The chain links TRBV11-3 to TRBJ2-1; 7 bases agree with TRBD2. After removal of 0 bases from V and 6 bases from J, the junction contained 5 bases not matched to a gene. The CDR3 extends over 15 amino acids. The germline V gene has CDR1 SGHNT and CDR2 YENEEA. The CDR3 here is CASSLEQRGFNEQFF. In nucleotides, the CDR3 is TGTGCCAGCAGCTTAGAGCAGCGGGGTTTCAATGAGCAGTTCTTC.

The genes are TRBV6-1 and TRBJ1-5; 9 nucleotides agree with TRBD1. J lost 2 bases, V lost 7 bases, and 9 bases had no gene match. Germline CDR1 MNHNS, CDR2 SASEGT. The CDR3 contains 16 residues. The CDR3 spells CASNYTWTGGNQPQHF. The CDR3 DNA reads as TGTGCCAGCAACTACACTTGGACAGGGGGCAATCAGCCCCAGCATTTT.

The chain couples TRBV5-8 to TRBJ1-4; 7 bases align to TRBD1. The V and J ends lost 4 bases and 6 bases, in that order; junction bases with no gene match: 6. Germline assignment: CDR1 SGHTS and CDR2 YDEGEE. The length of the CDR3 is 14 residues. Here the CDR3 reads CASSPGTVYEKLFF. DNA for the CDR3: TGTGCCAGCAGCCCGGGGACAGTGTATGAAAAACTGTTTTTT.

This chain's CDR3 is CASGRSGRDGGYTF. The CDR3 DNA reads TGTGCCAGCGGACGGTCGGGAAGGGATGGTGGCTACACCTTC. This chain uses TRBV6-5 with TRBJ1-2; D is unclear. Germline V CDR1 and CDR2: MNHEY, SVGAGI. Trimming removed 8 bases at V and 7 bases at J, with 20 bases between. This CDR3 region has 14 residues.